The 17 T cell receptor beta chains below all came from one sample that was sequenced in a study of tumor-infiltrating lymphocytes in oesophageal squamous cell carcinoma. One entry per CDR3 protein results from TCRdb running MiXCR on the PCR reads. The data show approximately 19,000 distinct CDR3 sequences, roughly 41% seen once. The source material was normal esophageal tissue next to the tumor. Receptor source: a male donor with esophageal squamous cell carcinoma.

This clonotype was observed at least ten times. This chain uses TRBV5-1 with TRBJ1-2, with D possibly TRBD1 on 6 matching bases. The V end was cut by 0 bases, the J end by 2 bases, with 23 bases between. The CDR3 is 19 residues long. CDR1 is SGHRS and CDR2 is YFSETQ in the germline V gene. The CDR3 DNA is TGCGCCAGCAGCTTGGCACCCCCGCTGGCAGGGGTTGTGAACTATGGCTACACCTTC. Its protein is CASSLAPPLAGVVNYGYTF.

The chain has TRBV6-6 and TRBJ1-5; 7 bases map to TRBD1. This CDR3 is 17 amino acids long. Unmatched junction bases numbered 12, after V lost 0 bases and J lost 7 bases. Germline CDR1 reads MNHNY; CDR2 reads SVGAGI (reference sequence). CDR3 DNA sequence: TGTGCCAGCAGTTACTCGACAGGGCAGGCGGGCGGACAGCCCCAGCATTTT. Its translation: CASSYSTGQAGGQPQHF.

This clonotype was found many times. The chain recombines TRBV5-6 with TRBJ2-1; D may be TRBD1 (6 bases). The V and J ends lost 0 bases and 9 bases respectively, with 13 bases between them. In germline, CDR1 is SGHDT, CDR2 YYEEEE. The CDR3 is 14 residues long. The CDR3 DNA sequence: TGTGCCAGCAGCTTGGGGCCCGGGGACACTGAGCAGTTCTTC. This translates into CASSLGPGDTEQFF. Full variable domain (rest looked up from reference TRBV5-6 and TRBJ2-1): DAGVTQSPTHLIKTRGQQVTLRCSPKSGHDTVSWYQQALGQGPQFIFQYYEEEERQRGNFPDRFSGHQFPNYSSELNVNALLLGDSALYLCASSLGPGDTEQFFGPGTRLTVL.

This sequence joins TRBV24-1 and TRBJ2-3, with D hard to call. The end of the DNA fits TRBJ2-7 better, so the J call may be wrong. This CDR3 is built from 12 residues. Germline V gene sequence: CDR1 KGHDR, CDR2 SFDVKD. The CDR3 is CATSDSSAEQYF. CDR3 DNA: TGTGCCACCAGTGATTCTTCAGCCGAGCAGTACTTC.

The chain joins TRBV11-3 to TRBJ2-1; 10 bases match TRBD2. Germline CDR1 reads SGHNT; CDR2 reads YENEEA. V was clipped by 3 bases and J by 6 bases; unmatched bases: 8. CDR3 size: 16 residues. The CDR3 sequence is CASSFERTSGANEQFF. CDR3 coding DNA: TGTGCCAGCAGCTTCGAACGGACTAGCGGTGCCAATGAGCAGTTCTTC.

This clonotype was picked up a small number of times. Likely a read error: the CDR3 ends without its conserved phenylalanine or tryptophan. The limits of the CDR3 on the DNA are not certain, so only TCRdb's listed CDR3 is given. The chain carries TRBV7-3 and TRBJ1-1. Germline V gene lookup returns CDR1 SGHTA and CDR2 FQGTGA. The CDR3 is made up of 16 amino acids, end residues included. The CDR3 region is CASSGGTSHVSSSSGQ.

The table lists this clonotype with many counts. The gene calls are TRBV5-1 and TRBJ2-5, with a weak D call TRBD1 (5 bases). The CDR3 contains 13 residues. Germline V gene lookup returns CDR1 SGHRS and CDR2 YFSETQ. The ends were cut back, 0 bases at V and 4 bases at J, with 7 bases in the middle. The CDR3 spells CASSLEGIETQYF. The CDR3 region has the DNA TGCGCCAGCAGCTTGGAGGGGATAGAGACCCAGTACTTC. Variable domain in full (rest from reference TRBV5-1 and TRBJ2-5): KAGVTQTPRYLIKTRGQQVTLSCSPISGHRSVSWYQQTPGQGLQFLFEYFSETQRNKGNFPGRFSGRQFSNSRSEMNVSTLELGDSALYLCASSLEGIETQYFGPGTRLLVL.

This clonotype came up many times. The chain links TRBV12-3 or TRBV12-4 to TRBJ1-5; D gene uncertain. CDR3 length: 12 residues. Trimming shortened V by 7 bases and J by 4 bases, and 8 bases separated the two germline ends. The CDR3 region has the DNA TGTGCCAGCAAGCTGGTAAATCAGCCCCAGCATTTT. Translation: CASKLVNQPQHF.

CDR3 in amino acids: CASSLASDTDTQYF. DNA for the CDR3: TGTGCCAGCAGCTTAGCTTCAGATACAGATACGCAGTATTTT. The chain combines TRBV7-8 with TRBJ2-3; no firm D call. Germline V gene lookup returns CDR1 SGHVS and CDR2 FQNEAQ. The CDR3 consists of 14 residues. The germline V and J ends were trimmed by 0 bases and 3 bases, with 7 bases remaining between them.

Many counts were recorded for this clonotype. For the CDR3, the DNA is TGCGCCAGCAGCCAAAGCTCTACGGGGGCCTTTACGCAGTATTTT. It is translated as CASSQSSTGAFTQYF. The chain links TRBV4-1 to TRBJ2-3, with D possibly called TRBD1 or TRBD2 (6 bases each). Trimming cost V 2 bases and J 8 bases, with 17 bases left between them. This CDR3 spans 15 amino acids. Looked up from germline, CDR1 is MGHRA and CDR2 is YSYEKL.

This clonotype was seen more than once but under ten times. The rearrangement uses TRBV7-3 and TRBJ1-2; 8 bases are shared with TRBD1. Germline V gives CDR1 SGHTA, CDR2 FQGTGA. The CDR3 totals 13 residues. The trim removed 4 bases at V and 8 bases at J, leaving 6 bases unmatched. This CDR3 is CASSSATGEGYTF. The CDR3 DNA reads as TGTGCCAGCAGCTCCGCGACAGGGGAAGGCTACACCTTC. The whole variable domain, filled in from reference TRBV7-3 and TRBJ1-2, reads GAGVSQTPSNKVTEKGKYVELRCDPISGHTALYWYRQSLGQGPEFLIYFQGTGAADDSGLPNDRFFAVRPEGSVSTLKIQRTERGDSAVYLCASSSATGEGYTFGSGTRLTVV.

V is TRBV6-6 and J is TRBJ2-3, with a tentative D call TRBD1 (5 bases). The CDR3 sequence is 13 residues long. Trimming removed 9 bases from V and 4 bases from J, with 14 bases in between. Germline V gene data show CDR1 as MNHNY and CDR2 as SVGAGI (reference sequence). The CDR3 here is CASSRRASDTQYF. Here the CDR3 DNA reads TGTGCCAGTTCTCGCAGGGCGTCAGATACGCAGTATTTT.

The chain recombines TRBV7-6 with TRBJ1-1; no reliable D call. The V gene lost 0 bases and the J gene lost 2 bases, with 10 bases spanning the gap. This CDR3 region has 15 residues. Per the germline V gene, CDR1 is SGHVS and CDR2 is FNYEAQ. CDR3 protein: CASSLAGVFNTEAFF. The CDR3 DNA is TGTGCCAGCAGCTTAGCCGGGGTCTTCAACACTGAAGCTTTCTTT. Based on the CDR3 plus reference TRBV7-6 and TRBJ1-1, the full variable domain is GAGVSQSPRYKVTKRGQDVALRCDPISGHVSLYWYRQALGQGPEFLTYFNYEAQQDKSGLPNDRFSAERPEGSISTLTIQRTEQRDSAMYRCASSLAGVFNTEAFFGQGTRLTVV.

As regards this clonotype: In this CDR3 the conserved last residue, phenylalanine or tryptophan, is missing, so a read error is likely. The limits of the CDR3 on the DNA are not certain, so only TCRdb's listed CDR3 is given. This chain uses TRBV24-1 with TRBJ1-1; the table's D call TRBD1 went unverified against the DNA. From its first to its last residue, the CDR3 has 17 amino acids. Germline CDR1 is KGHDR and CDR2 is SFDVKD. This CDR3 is CATSSFPCVTMSSSSGQ.

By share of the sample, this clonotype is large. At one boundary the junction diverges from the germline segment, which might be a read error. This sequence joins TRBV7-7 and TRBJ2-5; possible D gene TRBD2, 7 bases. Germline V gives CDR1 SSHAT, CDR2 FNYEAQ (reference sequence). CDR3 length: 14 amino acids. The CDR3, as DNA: TGTGCTAGCAGCTTCGGGGGGCTAGGGGAGACCCAGTACTTC. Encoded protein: CASSFGGLGETQYF.

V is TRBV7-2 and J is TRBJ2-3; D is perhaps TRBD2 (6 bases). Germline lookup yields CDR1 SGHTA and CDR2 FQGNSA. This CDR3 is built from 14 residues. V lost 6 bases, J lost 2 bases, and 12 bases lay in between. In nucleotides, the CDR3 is TGTGCCAGCAGGGAGAGGGAGGACACAGATACGCAGTATTTT. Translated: CASREREDTDTQYF.

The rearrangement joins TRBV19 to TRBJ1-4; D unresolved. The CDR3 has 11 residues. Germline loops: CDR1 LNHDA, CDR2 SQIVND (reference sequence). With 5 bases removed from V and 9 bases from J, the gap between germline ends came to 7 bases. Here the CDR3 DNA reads TGTGCCAGTAGTGCCCAACAAAAACTGTTTTTT. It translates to CASSAQQKLFF.